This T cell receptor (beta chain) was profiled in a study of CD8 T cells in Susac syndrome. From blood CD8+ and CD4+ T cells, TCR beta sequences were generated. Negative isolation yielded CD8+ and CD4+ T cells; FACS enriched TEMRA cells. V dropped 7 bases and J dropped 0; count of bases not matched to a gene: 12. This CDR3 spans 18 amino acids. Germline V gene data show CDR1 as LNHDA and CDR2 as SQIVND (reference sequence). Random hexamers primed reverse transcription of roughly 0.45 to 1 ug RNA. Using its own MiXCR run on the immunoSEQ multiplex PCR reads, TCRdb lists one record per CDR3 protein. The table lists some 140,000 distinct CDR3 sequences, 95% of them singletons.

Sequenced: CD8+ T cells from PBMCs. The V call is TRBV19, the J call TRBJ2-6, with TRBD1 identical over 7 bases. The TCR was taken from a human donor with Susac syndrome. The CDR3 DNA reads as TGTGCCAGTAACCCGGGACAGCTCATCCTCTCTGGGGCCAACGTCCTGACTTTC. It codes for CASNPGQLILSGANVLTF.